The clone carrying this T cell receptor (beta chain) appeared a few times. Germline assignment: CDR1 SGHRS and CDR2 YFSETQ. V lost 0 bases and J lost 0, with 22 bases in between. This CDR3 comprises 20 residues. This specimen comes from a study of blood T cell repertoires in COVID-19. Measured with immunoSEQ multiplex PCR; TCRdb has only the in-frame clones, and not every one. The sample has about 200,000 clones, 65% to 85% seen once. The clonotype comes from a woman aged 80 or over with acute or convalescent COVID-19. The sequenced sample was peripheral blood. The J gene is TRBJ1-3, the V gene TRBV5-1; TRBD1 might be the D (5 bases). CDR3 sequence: CASSLAVLSRGRSSGNTIYF. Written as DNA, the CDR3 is TGCGCCAGCAGCTTGGCCGTTCTTTCTAGGGGAAGGAGCTCTGGAAACACCATATATTTT.